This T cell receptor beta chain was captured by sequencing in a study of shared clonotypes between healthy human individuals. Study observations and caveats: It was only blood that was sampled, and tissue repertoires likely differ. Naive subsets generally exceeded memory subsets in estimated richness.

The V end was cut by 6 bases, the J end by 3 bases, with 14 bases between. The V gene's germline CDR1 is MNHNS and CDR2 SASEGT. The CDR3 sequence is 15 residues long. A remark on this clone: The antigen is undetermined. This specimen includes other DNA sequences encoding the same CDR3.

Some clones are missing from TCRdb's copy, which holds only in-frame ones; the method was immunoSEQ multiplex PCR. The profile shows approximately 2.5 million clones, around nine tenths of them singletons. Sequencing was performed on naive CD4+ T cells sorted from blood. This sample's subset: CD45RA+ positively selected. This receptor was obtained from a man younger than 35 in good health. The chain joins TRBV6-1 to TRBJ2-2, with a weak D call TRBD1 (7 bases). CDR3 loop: CASSGGGGDTGELFF. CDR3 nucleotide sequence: TGTGCCAGCAGCGGTGGAGGGGGCGACACCGGGGAGCTGTTTTTT.